These T cell receptor beta chains were read from a single sample in a study of blood T cell repertoires in COVID-19. Data came from immunoSEQ multiplex PCR; TCRdb stores just in-frame clones and leaves some out. The table records 150,000 or so clones, 70% to 90% of them present only once. The sequenced sample was peripheral blood. All receptors come from a woman aged 55-70 years with acute or convalescent COVID-19. Both conserved end residues are part of each CDR3. Size values are once, few and many counts, or a class for expanded clones, and some rows have none.

TRBJ1-1 | . | TRBV2 | CASSEREGSTEAFF
TRBJ1-6 | few | TRBV28 | CASSPGQGARPLHF
TRBJ1-3 | . | TRBV18 | CASSPLTDSGNTIYF
TRBJ2-1 | once | TRBV6-5 | CASTSPGQGRYEQFF
TRBJ1-1 | . | TRBV28 | CASIDPGQGWEEAFF
TRBJ1-2 | few | TRBV29-1 | CSAGQSGYGYTF
TRBJ1-1 | . | TRBV7-3 | CASSLSGQGEAFF
TRBJ2-5 | . | TRBV6-2/TRBV6-3 | CASSYMGSGVETQYF
TRBJ1-1 | . | TRBV5-1 | CASSLRGSSMSTITEAFF
TRBJ2-1 | once | TRBV3-1/TRBV3-2 | CASSQDGQGRNEQFF
TRBJ1-3 | . | TRBV5-1 | CASRRDESSGNTIYF
TRBJ2-7 | . | TRBV7-8 | CASSTTRTSGDSSYEQYF
TRBJ2-3 | once | TRBV18 | CASSPETSGGFTDTQYF
TRBJ1-1 | . | TRBV30 | CAWSVGLSTGRGTEAFF
TRBJ2-3 | . | TRBV27 | CASGTQGGGTDTQYF
TRBJ2-2 | . | TRBV28 | CASRSGTPTGGELFF
TRBJ1-1 | . | TRBV19 | CASSIPFEAFF
TRBJ2-7 | . | TRBV6-5 | CATKLVAHSYEQYF
TRBJ1-1 | once | TRBV11-2 | CASSLESTGPEAFF
TRBJ2-1 | . | TRBV12-3/TRBV12-4 | CASSIAGGQFF
TRBJ2-7 | once | TRBV9 | CASSSTSGQDSYEQYF
TRBJ1-5 | . | TRBV20-1 | CSASQGVPQHF
TRBJ2-3 | once | TRBV5-1 | CASSLSSSTDTQYF
TRBJ2-1 | . | TRBV7-9 | CASSSTGGPDNEQFF
TRBJ1-3 | . | TRBV19 | CASRDRGSAGNTIYF
TRBJ2-1 | . | TRBV2 | CASSELNEQFF
TRBJ2-1 | once | TRBV5-4 | CASSSRLADEQFF
TRBJ2-7 | . | TRBV19 | CASGIAYEQYF
TRBJ2-4 | few | TRBV28 | CATLAGGSKNIQYF
TRBJ2-2 | . | TRBV6-5 | CASNVLTNTGELFF
TRBJ2-1 | few | TRBV5-1 | CASKTGTSGGNEQFF
TRBJ2-7 | . | TRBV7-9 | CASSLHLAQPYEQYF
TRBJ2-6 | . | TRBV27 | CASSFLRTGGGANVLTF
TRBJ2-7 | . | TRBV15 | CATSRVSGPYEQYF
TRBJ1-5 | . | TRBV19 | CASSIGPGGLSNQPQHF
TRBJ1-2 | . | TRBV4-1 | CASSQEERARRGGYTF
TRBJ1-6 | . | TRBV20-1 | CSASQGRTINSPLHF
TRBJ2-7 | once | TRBV4-2 | CASSQTGGYEQYF
TRBJ2-1 | . | TRBV6-7 | CASSYPFVHNEQFF
TRBJ1-3 | few | TRBV6-5 | CASIPSPIGNTIYF
TRBJ2-1 | . | TRBV24-1 | CATSAPDTNEQFF
TRBJ2-7 | . | TRBV13 | CASSLDRGVGEQYF
TRBJ1-1 | . | TRBV28 | CASSPRVGTEAFF
TRBJ2-1 | . | TRBV7-6 | CASSLSPTSGHNEQFF
TRBJ1-2 | once | TRBV18 | CASSPRGADGYTF
TRBJ1-1 | . | TRBV10-1 | CASTRGLCTEAFF
TRBJ2-1 | . | TRBV11-2 | CASSLGTQNEQFF
TRBJ1-2 | . | TRBV6-2/TRBV6-3 | CASSTTDYGYTF
TRBJ1-1 | . | TRBV6-5 | CASRQTGTEAFF
TRBJ2-2 | . | TRBV6-7 | CASSWTAPRGQSTGELFF
TRBJ1-5 | . | TRBV27 | CASSLGPNQPQHF
TRBJ1-3 | . | TRBV5-1 | CASSLEQGSGNTIYF
TRBJ2-1 | . | TRBV30 | CAWSVPSSYNEQFF